The entry below gives a single T cell receptor (beta chain) sequence along with its context. The source of the sample is a study of identical twins. TCRdb reanalysed the 5' RACE reads using MiXCR and keeps one entry per CDR3 protein. The top ten hold 4% to 5% of the sample, which has about 240,000 distinct CDR3 sequences, more than 9.5% seen once. The length of the CDR3 is 15 residues. CDR1 MDHEN and CDR2 SYDVKM come from the germline V gene. V was clipped by 6 bases and J by 3 bases; unmatched bases: 8. These data were likewise used in another study, on yellow fever vaccine responses in identical twins.

The receptor's source is a woman aged 18-35 years in good health. This rearrangement joins TRBV28 to TRBJ2-3; 8 positions match TRBD2. What was sequenced was memory (CD45RO+) T cells sorted from blood. The CDR3, as DNA: TGTGCCAGCAGCCAAAGCGGGAGAGTGACAGATACGCAGTATTTT. This encodes CASSQSGRVTDTQYF.